The 26 T cell receptor beta chains given below trace back to one sample, sequenced in a study of T cell changes during pregnancy in multiple sclerosis. Assay used: immunoSEQ multiplex PCR; TCRdb lists only in-frame clones, some missing. This repertoire shows tens of thousands of clones, 85% to 95% found once; its top ten account for about 0.13%. The specimen was CD4+ T cells from peripheral blood mononuclear cells, collected after pregnancy. The receptors were gathered from a female donor with multiple sclerosis, enrolled in a pregnancy study.

The chain has TRBV5-4 and TRBJ2-7, with 7 bases that match TRBD2. The CDR3 consists of 13 residues. The germline CDR1 and CDR2 sequences are SGHNT and YYREEE (reference sequence). With V trimmed by 8 bases and J by 3 bases, 8 bases remained unmatched. The CDR3 sequence: CASSRGRGYEQYF. In nucleotides, the CDR3 is TGTGCCAGTAGTCGGGGGAGGGGCTACGAGCAGTACTTC.

The V gene is TRBV2, the J gene TRBJ2-7; 7 nucleotides agree with TRBD2. From germline, CDR1 is SNHLY and CDR2 FYNNEI. The CDR3 contains 15 residues. The V segment lost 0 bases and the J segment 3 bases; nucleotides outside the gene matches: 5. The CDR3, as DNA: TGTGCCAGCAGTGAAGCTCCGGGAGGTGGCTACGAGCAGTACTTC. Translating gives CASSEAPGGGYEQYF.

The CDR3 region has the DNA TGTGCCAGCTCATCCGGGACTAGCGGGATCTACGAGCAGTACTTC. Translated: CASSSGTSGIYEQYF. J is TRBJ2-7 and V is TRBV18, with 13 positions matching TRBD2. From germline, CDR1 is KGHSH and CDR2 LQKENI. V dropped 5 bases and J dropped 3; count of bases not matched to a gene: 4. The CDR3 length is 15 residues.

The J gene is TRBJ2-1, the V gene TRBV6-5; the match to TRBD1 covers 9 bases. The CDR3 loop spans 15 amino acids. V dropped 6 bases and J dropped 2; count of bases not matched to a gene: 5. Germline V gene lookup returns CDR1 MNHEY and CDR2 SVGAGI. The CDR3 nucleotides are TGTGCCAGCAGGACAACAGGGGGCGCCTACAATGAGCAGTTCTTC. Encoded protein: CASRTTGGAYNEQFF.

The V gene is TRBV28, the J gene TRBJ1-1, with 7 bases identical to TRBD1. The CDR3 consists of 16 residues. Unmatched junction bases numbered 13, after V lost 7 bases and J lost 2 bases. Germline-derived CDR1 and CDR2 are MDHEN and SYDVKM. This CDR3 reads CASNLDRSRVNTEAFF. The CDR3 DNA sequence: TGTGCCAGCAACTTGGACAGGTCCAGGGTAAACACTGAAGCTTTCTTT.

This clone was observed a few times. This chain uses TRBV29-1 with TRBJ1-1; D perhaps matches TRBD1 (5 bases). V lost 4 bases, J lost 5 bases, and 11 bases lay in between. This CDR3 region has 12 residues. Germline V CDR1 and CDR2: SQVTM, ANQGSEA. CDR3 in amino acids: CSVGGGKTEAFF. The CDR3 DNA reads as TGCAGCGTTGGCGGGGGAAAGACTGAAGCTTTCTTT.

V and J are TRBV6-1 and TRBJ2-3; 9 bases agree with TRBD1. The CDR3 spans 15 residues. Unmatched junction bases numbered 6, after V lost 2 bases and J lost 6 bases. Germline values: CDR1 MNHNS, CDR2 SASEGT. The CDR3 nucleotides read TGTGCCAGCAGTGAACGGGACAGGGAGCGGGATACGCAGTATTTT. Its protein is CASSERDRERDTQYF.

The chain is built from TRBV18 and TRBJ2-4; no definite D call. Per the germline V gene, CDR1 is KGHSH and CDR2 is LQKENI. This CDR3 is built from 15 residues. V lost 1 base and J 2 bases, leaving 9 bases between the germline ends. The chain's CDR3 is CASSPLGLTKNIQYF. The CDR3 region has the DNA TGTGCCAGCTCACCACTCGGTTTAACCAAAAACATTCAGTACTTC. Full variable domain (outside the CDR3, taken from reference TRBV18 and TRBJ2-4): NAGVMQNPRHLVRRRGQEARLRCSPMKGHSHVYWYRQLPEEGLKFMVYLQKENIIDESGMPKERFSAEFPKEGPSILRIQQVVRGDSAAYFCASSPLGLTKNIQYFGAGTRLSVL.

The chain links TRBV4-1 to TRBJ1-2; D remains unclear. V lost 0 bases to trimming and J lost 1 base, with 6 bases between them. CDR3 length: 14 residues. The germline CDR1 and CDR2 sequences are MGHRA and YSYEKL. Here the CDR3 reads CASSQDGNNYGYTF. CDR3 bases: TGCGCCAGCAGCCAAGATGGCAATAACTATGGCTACACCTTC.

The V and J genes are TRBV27 and TRBJ2-1; D is possibly TRBD1 (6 bases). Trimming removed 10 bases from V and 5 bases from J, with 15 bases in between. CDR1 and CDR2 from the germline V gene are MNHEY and SMNVEV (reference sequence). CDR3 length: 13 residues. This CDR3 reads CANPRQVDNEQFF. CDR3 sequence (DNA): TGTGCCAACCCTAGACAGGTTGACAATGAGCAGTTCTTC.

This clone was counted a few times. The rearrangement joins TRBV6-5 to TRBJ2-1; 11 nucleotides line up with TRBD1. The CDR3 is made up of 15 amino acids. From germline, CDR1 is MNHEY and CDR2 SVGAGI. Losses at the gene ends were 5 bases for V and 4 bases for J; bases not matched to a gene: 4. DNA of the CDR3: TGTGCCAGCAGTAAGGACAGGGGGCATTACAATGAGCAGTTCTTC. This sequence encodes CASSKDRGHYNEQFF.

The chain uses TRBV5-1 and TRBJ1-1; TRBD1 might be the D (6 bases). The CDR3 covers 16 residues. Germline CDR1 and CDR2: SGHRS and YFSETQ. V shed 3 bases and J shed 0 bases, with 15 bases lying between them. CDR3 loop: CASSYGQLPMNTEAFF. DNA for the CDR3: TGCGCCAGCAGCTATGGACAGCTCCCAATGAACACTGAAGCTTTCTTT.

V is TRBV5-1 and J is TRBJ2-3, with 9 bases identical to TRBD2. CDR3 length: 16 residues. Unmatched junction bases numbered 6, after V lost 0 bases and J lost 4 bases. CDR1 and CDR2 from the germline V gene are SGHRS and YFSETQ. CDR3 in DNA: TGCGCCAGCAGCTTGGTTGTAGCGGGAGTTTCAGATACGCAGTATTTT. Its protein product is CASSLVVAGVSDTQYF.

The rearrangement links TRBV19 to TRBJ1-1; tentative D call: TRBD1 (5 bases). This CDR3 is built from 14 residues. CDR1 and CDR2 (germline): LNHDA, SQIVND (reference sequence). The germline V and J ends were trimmed by 5 bases and 1 base, with 11 bases remaining between them. The CDR3 reads CASSPQTENTEAFF. The DNA for the CDR3 is TGTGCCAGTAGTCCCCAGACAGAGAACACTGAAGCTTTCTTT. Full variable domain (missing parts from reference TRBV19 and TRBJ1-1): DGGITQSPKYLFRKEGQNVTLSCEQNLNHDAMYWYRQDPGQGLRLIYYSQIVNDFQKGDIAEGYSVSREKKESFPLTVTSAQKNPTAFYLCASSPQTENTEAFFGQGTRLTVV.

The rearrangement links TRBV14 to TRBJ2-7, with 9 bases fitting TRBD2. This CDR3 contains 14 residues. V was clipped by 5 bases and J by 2 bases; unmatched bases: 4. Germline V gives CDR1 SGHDN, CDR2 FVKESK. CDR3 in DNA: TGTGCCAGCAGCTGGACTAGCGAGGCCTACGAGCAGTACTTC. It translates to CASSWTSEAYEQYF.

The chain uses TRBV6-4 and TRBJ2-7; 11 positions match TRBD1. The CDR3 spans 17 residues. Germline V CDR1 and CDR2: MRHNA, SNTAGT. The trim removed 6 bases at V and 0 bases at J, leaving 10 bases unmatched. This chain's CDR3 is CASSSDRGHYSSYEQYF. As DNA, the CDR3 is TGTGCCAGCAGCTCGGACAGGGGGCATTACAGCTCCTACGAGCAGTACTTC.

The J gene is TRBJ2-7, the V gene TRBV11-1; 7 bases agree with TRBD1. Germline V CDR1 and CDR2: SGHAT, FQDESV (reference sequence). With 5 bases clipped from V and 2 bases from J, the junction kept 6 bases outside the gene matches. There are 14 residues in the CDR3. CDR3 nucleotide sequence: TGTGCCAGCAGCCCAAGACAGGGAACCTACGAGCAGTACTTC. This encodes CASSPRQGTYEQYF.

V usage is TRBV6-5 and J usage is TRBJ1-5; 11 bases agree with TRBD1. After removal of 6 bases from V and 6 bases from J, the junction contained 4 bases not matched to a gene. Germline V lookup: CDR1 MNHEY, CDR2 SVGAGI. This CDR3 spans 14 amino acids. CDR3 in amino acids: CASRGTGGSQPQHF. In DNA form, the CDR3 reads TGTGCCAGCAGGGGGACAGGGGGGAGTCAGCCCCAGCATTTT.

The chain is built from TRBV28 and TRBJ2-6; D unclear. The germline V gene encodes CDR1 MDHEN and CDR2 SYDVKM. This CDR3 is 12 amino acids long. The V gene lost 3 bases and the J gene lost 7 bases, with 4 bases spanning the gap. The CDR3 region is CASSFSANVLTF. The CDR3 bases are TGTGCCAGCAGTTTCTCCGCCAACGTCCTGACTTTC.

The rearrangement links TRBV5-1 to TRBJ2-1, with 11 bases matching TRBD2. Germline lookup yields CDR1 SGHRS and CDR2 YFSETQ. V shed 2 bases, J shed 6 bases, and the junction held 1 base outside the gene matches. CDR3 size: 14 residues. The CDR3 DNA sequence: TGCGCCAGCAGCTTCGGACTAGCGGGCAATGAGCAGTTCTTC. This translates into CASSFGLAGNEQFF.

This chain uses TRBV7-8 with TRBJ1-1, with a possible D match to TRBD1 (6 bases). This CDR3 spans 17 amino acids. Trimming cost V 0 bases and J 1 base, with 15 bases left between them. CDR1 and CDR2 from the germline V gene are SGHVS and FQNEAQ. The CDR3 loop reads CASSLAQDWTANTEAFF. CDR3 sequence (DNA): TGTGCCAGCAGCTTAGCGCAAGATTGGACAGCGAACACTGAAGCTTTCTTT.

The V and J genes are TRBV5-1 and TRBJ2-7; the match to TRBD1 covers 7 bases. The CDR3 runs to 15 residues. CDR1 SGHRS and CDR2 YFSETQ come from the germline V gene. Trimming removed 2 bases from V and 6 bases from J; junction bases left unmatched: 11. CDR3 sequence (DNA): TGCGCCAGCAGCTTTACCGGCCAGGGGGATTCCGAGCAGTACTTC. Protein product: CASSFTGQGDSEQYF.

V is TRBV9 and J is TRBJ2-1; D is unclear. V was trimmed by 0 bases and J by 0 bases, leaving 13 bases between them. There are 17 residues in the CDR3. In germline, CDR1 is SGDLS, CDR2 YYNGEE. Here the CDR3 reads CASSVDPRGSSYNEQFF. The CDR3 nucleotides read TGTGCCAGCAGCGTAGACCCCAGAGGAAGCTCCTACAATGAGCAGTTCTTC.

V gene TRBV14 combines with J gene TRBJ2-4; D remains unclear. The CDR3 length is 17 residues. CDR1 and CDR2 (germline): SGHDN, FVKESK. With 1 base removed from V and 0 bases from J, the gap between germline ends came to 13 bases. The CDR3 spells CASSQGHSALAKNIQYF. The DNA for the CDR3 is TGTGCCAGCAGCCAAGGTCATAGTGCGCTAGCCAAAAACATTCAGTACTTC.

The V and J genes are TRBV25-1 and TRBJ2-1, with 7 bases fitting TRBD2. Looked up from germline, CDR1 is MGHDK and CDR2 is SYGVNS. Trimming removed 7 bases from V and 9 bases from J; junction bases left unmatched: 6. This CDR3 comprises 12 residues. The CDR3: CASKRDAGEQFF. CDR3 in DNA: TGTGCCAGCAAGCGGGACGCAGGTGAGCAGTTCTTC. The whole variable domain, filled in from reference TRBV25-1 and TRBJ2-1, reads EADIYQTPRYLVIGTGKKITLECSQTMGHDKMYWYQQDPGMELHLIHYSYGVNSTEKGDLSSESTVSRIRTEHFPLTLESARPSHTSQYLCASKRDAGEQFFGPGTRLTVL.

The rearrangement joins TRBV19 to TRBJ1-1; D gene ambiguous. The length of the CDR3 is 14 residues. V gave up 5 bases and J gave up 1 base, with 11 bases separating them. The germline V gene has CDR1 LNHDA and CDR2 SQIVND (reference sequence). The CDR3 DNA reads as TGTGCCAGTAGTTTCCTGCGGGGGAACACTGAAGCTTTCTTT. Encoded protein: CASSFLRGNTEAFF.